This T cell receptor beta chain was sequenced during a study of blood T cell repertoires in COVID-19. Study at large: Acute and convalescent COVID-19 samples came from the United States, Italy and Spain.

From germline, CDR1 is MGHRA and CDR2 YSYEKL. The V gene lost 4 bases and the J gene lost 1 base, with 13 bases spanning the gap. The CDR3 length is 16 residues. TCRdb's table, derived via immunoSEQ multiplex PCR, lists solely in-frame clones and lacks some. The sample carries roughly 55,000 clones, 60% to 80% recorded once. This clone was counted between two and nine times. V and J are TRBV4-1 and TRBJ2-2, with D possibly matching TRBD2 (6 bases). The receptor's source is a man older than 75 with acute or convalescent COVID-19. Sequencing input: peripheral blood. DNA of the CDR3: TGCGCCAGCAGCCGGGCTAGCGTAAAGAACACCGGGGAGCTGTTTTTT. Protein sequence: CASSRASVKNTGELFF.